What follows describes a single T cell receptor beta chain. Its antigen is still unknown. Reverse transcription of about 0.45 to 1 ug RNA was performed with random hexamers. A multiplex approach, immunoSEQ multiplex PCR, amplified TCR beta CDR3 across 54 Vbeta and 13 Jbeta. TCRdb itself ran the immunoSEQ multiplex PCR reads through MiXCR, one entry per CDR3 protein. The sample has more than 120,000 distinct CDR3 sequences; around 94% are singletons. The source of the sample is a study of CD8 T cells in Susac syndrome. The CDR3 has 16 residues. Looked up from germline, CDR1 is SGHTA and CDR2 is FQGNSA. The ends lost 1 base at V and 5 bases at J; junction bases unmatched: 7. CD8+ and CD4+ T cells from blood underwent TCR beta sequencing. Findings and caveats of the study: Only a relatively small number of individuals were included in the TCR sequencing and HLA analysis.

The chain has TRBV7-2 and TRBJ2-7, with 11 nucleotides matching TRBD2. Sequencing used CD4+ T cells from PBMCs. The sequence derives from a human donor in good health. The CDR3 nucleotides read TGTGCCAGCAGCTTAGTGCTAGCGGGAGGTAAAAACGAGCAGTACTTC. This gives the protein CASSLVLAGGKNEQYF.